Detailed here is one TCR beta chain. This entry belongs to a study of T cell responses to AZD1222 COVID-19 vaccine. Germline CDR1 is LNHDA and CDR2 is SQIVND (reference sequence). CDR3 size: 14 residues. V lost 6 bases to trimming and J lost 8 bases, with 17 bases between them. Assay: immunoSEQ multiplex PCR; the TCRdb copy retains only in-frame clones and omits some. The repertoire includes about 100,000 clones, 84% of them detected once, and approximately 15% sits in the top ten. V usage is TRBV19 and J usage is TRBJ1-5; D unresolved. The specimen was peripheral blood, collected on day 0 of AZD1222 vaccination. This sequence was found in an adult in good health. CDR3 sequence: CASRGVVGSEPQHF. CDR3 sequence (DNA): TGTGCCAGTAGGGGTGTGGTAGGGAGCGAGCCCCAGCATTTT.